This T cell receptor beta chain stems from a study of shared clonotypes between healthy human individuals. Trimming cost V 3 bases and J 0 bases; bases outside gene matches: 8. The CDR3 extends over 17 amino acids. Germline V gene lookup returns CDR1 KGHSH and CDR2 LQKENI. Repertoires were generated with immunoSEQ multiplex PCR, while TCRdb's copy carries only in-frame clones and drops some. This repertoire shows 2 million to 2.5 million clones, 85% to 95% found once; its top ten account for 0.39%. The sequenced material came from naive CD4+ T cells from PBMCs. Specified subset: CD45RA+ positively selected. The receptor's source is a man aged 18 to 29 in good health. Some clones in this sample may be carry-over from other donors' samples. V gene TRBV18 combines with J gene TRBJ2-7; 10 positions agree with TRBD2. The CDR3 nucleotides read TGTGCCAGCTCACCGGCCGTAGCGGGAGGTAGCTCCTACGAGCAGTACTTC. This translates into CASSPAVAGGSSYEQYF.